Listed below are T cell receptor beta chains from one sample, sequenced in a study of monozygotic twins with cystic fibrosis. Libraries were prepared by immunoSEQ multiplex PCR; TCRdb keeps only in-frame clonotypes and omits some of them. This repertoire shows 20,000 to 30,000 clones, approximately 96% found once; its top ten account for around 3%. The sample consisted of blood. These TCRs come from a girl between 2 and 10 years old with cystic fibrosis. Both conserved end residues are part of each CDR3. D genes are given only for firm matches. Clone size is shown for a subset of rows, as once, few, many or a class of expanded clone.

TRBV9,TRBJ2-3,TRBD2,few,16,TGTGCCAGCAGCGTAGGTTCTAGCGGGAGCACAGATACGCAGTATTTT,CASSVGSSGSTDTQYF
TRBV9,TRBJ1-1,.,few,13,TGTGCCAGCAGCGCCCCTCGAGGCACTGAAGCTTTCTTT,CASSAPRGTEAFF
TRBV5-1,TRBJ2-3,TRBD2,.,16,TGCGCCAGCAGCCCCCCGGGGACTAGGAGTACAGATACGCAGTATTTT,CASSPPGTRSTDTQYF
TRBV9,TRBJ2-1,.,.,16,TGTGCCAGCAGCGTACAGGGGGGGAGGATCAACAATGAGCAGTTCTTC,CASSVQGGRINNEQFF
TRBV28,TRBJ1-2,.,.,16,TGTGCCAGCAGTTACCCCGGCCGGGCAGCTAACTATGGCTACACCTTC,CASSYPGRAANYGYTF
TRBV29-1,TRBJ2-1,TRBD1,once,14,TGCAGCGTTCTGGACAGGAGCTCCTACAATGAGCAGTTCTTC,CSVLDRSSYNEQFF
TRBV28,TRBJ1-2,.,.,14,TGTGCCAGCAGTTTAATTCGAGAAAGCTATGGCTACACCTTC,CASSLIRESYGYTF
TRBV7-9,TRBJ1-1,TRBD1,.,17,TGTGCCAGCAGCTCCTTAGCCGAGACAGGGACGAACACTGAAGCTTTCTTT,CASSSLAETGTNTEAFF
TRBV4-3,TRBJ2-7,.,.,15,TGCGCCAGCAGCCAAGATCAGGGAAAGGCCAACGAGCAGTACTTC,CASSQDQGKANEQYF
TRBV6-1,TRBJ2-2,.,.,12,TGTGCCCGGAGAGGGAACACCGGGGAGCTGTTTTTT,CARRGNTGELFF
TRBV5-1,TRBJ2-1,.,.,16,TGCGCCAGCAGCTTCAAACAGCGGGCTTTAGGGGATGAGCAGTTCTTC,CASSFKQRALGDEQFF
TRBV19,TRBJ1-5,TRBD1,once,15,TGTGCCAGTAGACCGACAGGGGCCAGAAATCAGCCCCAGCATTTT,CASRPTGARNQPQHF
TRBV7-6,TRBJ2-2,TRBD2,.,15,TGTGCCAGCAGCCGGACTAGCGGGGGCACCGGGGAGCTGTTTTTT,CASSRTSGGTGELFF
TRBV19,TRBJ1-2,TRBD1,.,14,TGTGCCAGTACCCGACAGGGGGCGGACTATGGCTACACCTTC,CASTRQGADYGYTF
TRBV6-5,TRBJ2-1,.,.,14,TGTGCCAGCAGTTATAACCGGGACTACAATGAGCAGTTCTTC,CASSYNRDYNEQFF
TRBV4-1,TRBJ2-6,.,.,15,TGCGCCAGCAGCCAAGGTAACTCTGGGGCCAACGTCCTGACTTTC,CASSQGNSGANVLTF
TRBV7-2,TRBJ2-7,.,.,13,TGTGCCAGCAGCTTAGGGGTTTGGTTCGAGCAGTACTTC,CASSLGVWFEQYF
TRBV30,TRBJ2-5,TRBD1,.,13,TGTGCCTGGACAGGGGGCCTCCAAGAGACCCAGTACTTC,CAWTGGLQETQYF
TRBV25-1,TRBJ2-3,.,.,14,TGTGCCAGCAGTGAAATGAGGTACACAGATACGCAGTATTTT,CASSEMRYTDTQYF
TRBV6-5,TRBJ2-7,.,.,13,TGTGCCAGCACCCCGGCCACCTCCTACGAGCAGTACTTC,CASTPATSYEQYF
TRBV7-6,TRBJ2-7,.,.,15,TGTGCCAGCAGCTTAGTCTTAGGGATTGCCTACGAGCAGTACTTC,CASSLVLGIAYEQYF
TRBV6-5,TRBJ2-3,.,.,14,TGTGCCAGCAGCCACCGGGGGCCGACAGATACGCAGTATTTT,CASSHRGPTDTQYF
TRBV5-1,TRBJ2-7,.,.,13,TGCGCCAGCGGCGGCGGGGTTGGCTACGAGCAGTACTTC,CASGGGVGYEQYF
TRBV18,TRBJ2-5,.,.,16,TGTGCCAGCTCACCCCGGCGGAGGTACGGCCAAGAGACCCAGTACTTC,CASSPRRRYGQETQYF
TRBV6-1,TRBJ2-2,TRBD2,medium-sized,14,TGTGCCTTACGGCGGGAGGGCTACACCGGGGAGCTGTTTTTT,CALRREGYTGELFF